This TCR beta chain is drawn from a study of blood T cell repertoires in COVID-19. The authors' processing: Amplification of reference gene primers was used by the study to estimate nucleated cell counts. Produced via immunoSEQ multiplex PCR; TCRdb's table is partial and in-frame only. V and J calls and clone size are copied from that table; D and trimming were computed from the DNA. This table holds roughly 230,000 clones, around 80% found once. Germline V lookup: CDR1 ENHRY, CDR2 SYGVKD. This CDR3 has 17 residues. V was clipped by 0 bases and J by 3 bases; unmatched bases: 6. Source material: peripheral blood. The chain recombines TRBV10-3 with TRBJ1-5; 9 nucleotides align to TRBD1. The clonotype was recovered from a man in his forties with active or convalescent COVID-19. The CDR3 loop is CAISESRTGDSNQPQHF. The CDR3 DNA follows: TGTGCCATCAGTGAGTCTCGGACAGGGGATTCCAATCAGCCCCAGCATTTT.